A single TCR beta chain is shown here with its context. What it recognizes is unknown. The CDR3 covers 17 residues. The germline CDR1 and CDR2 sequences are SGHTA and FQGNSA. Losses at the gene ends were 2 bases for V and 2 bases for J; bases not matched to a gene: 4. The data stem from a study of cytomegalovirus exposure and HLA in healthy donors. Whole-study results and caveats: Common viral pathogens seemed, in a later analysis, to connect with several of the most significant clusters.

The PCR ran on 60 Vbeta and 13 Jbeta primers. TCRdb's table, derived via immunoSEQ multiplex PCR, lists solely in-frame clones and lacks some. This sample yields tens of thousands of clones, of which 60% to 80% are seen a single time; around 6.5% belongs to the top ten. V is TRBV7-2 and J is TRBJ2-6; 9 bases are shared with TRBD1. Material for sequencing was PBMCs. The source of this sequence is a woman aged 45-60 years in good health and CMV-seropositive. CDR3: CASSLRDRVPGANVLTF. The DNA of the CDR3 is TGTGCCAGCAGCTTACGGGACAGGGTGCCTGGGGCCAACGTCCTGACTTTC. Looking up the rest from reference TRBV7-2 and TRBJ2-6 gives the full variable domain: GAGVSQSPSNKVTEKGKDVELRCDPISGHTALYWYRQSLGQGLEFLIYFQGNSAPDKSGLPSDRFSAERTGGSVSTLTIQRTQQEDSAVYLCASSLRDRVPGANVLTFGAGSRLTVL.